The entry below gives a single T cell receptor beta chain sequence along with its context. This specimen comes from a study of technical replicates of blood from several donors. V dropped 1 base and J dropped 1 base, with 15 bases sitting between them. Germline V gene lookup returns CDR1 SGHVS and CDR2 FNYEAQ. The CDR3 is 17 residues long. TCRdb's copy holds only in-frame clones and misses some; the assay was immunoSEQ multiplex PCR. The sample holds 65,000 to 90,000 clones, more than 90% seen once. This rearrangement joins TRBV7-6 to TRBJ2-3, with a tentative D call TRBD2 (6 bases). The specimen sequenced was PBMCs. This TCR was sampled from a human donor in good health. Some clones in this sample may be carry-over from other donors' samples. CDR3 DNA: TGTGCCAGCAGCTTAGTCGTCGGGGGAGATGGCACAGATACGCAGTATTTT. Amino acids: CASSLVVGGDGTDTQYF. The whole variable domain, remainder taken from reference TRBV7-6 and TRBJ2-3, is GAGVSQSPRYKVTKRGQDVALRCDPISGHVSLYWYRQALGQGPEFLTYFNYEAQQDKSGLPNDRFSAERPEGSISTLTIQRTEQRDSAMYRCASSLVVGGDGTDTQYFGPGTRLTVL.